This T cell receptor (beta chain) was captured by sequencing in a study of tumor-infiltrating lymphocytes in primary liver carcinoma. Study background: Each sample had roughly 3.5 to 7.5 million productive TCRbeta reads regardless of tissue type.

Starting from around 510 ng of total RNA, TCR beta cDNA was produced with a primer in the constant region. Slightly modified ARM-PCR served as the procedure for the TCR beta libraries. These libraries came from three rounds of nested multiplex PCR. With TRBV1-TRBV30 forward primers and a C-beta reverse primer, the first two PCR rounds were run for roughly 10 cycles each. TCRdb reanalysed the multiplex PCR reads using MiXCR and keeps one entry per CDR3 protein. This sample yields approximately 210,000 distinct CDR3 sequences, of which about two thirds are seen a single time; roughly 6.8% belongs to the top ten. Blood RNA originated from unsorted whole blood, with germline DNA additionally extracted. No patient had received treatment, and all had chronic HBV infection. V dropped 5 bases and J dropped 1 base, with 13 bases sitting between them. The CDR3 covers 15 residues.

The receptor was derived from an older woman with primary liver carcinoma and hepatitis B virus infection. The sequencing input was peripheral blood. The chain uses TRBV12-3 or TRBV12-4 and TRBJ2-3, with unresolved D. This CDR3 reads CASSIQQSGTDTQYF. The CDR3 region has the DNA TGTGCCAGCAGTATCCAACAGAGTGGCACAGATACGCAGTATTTT.